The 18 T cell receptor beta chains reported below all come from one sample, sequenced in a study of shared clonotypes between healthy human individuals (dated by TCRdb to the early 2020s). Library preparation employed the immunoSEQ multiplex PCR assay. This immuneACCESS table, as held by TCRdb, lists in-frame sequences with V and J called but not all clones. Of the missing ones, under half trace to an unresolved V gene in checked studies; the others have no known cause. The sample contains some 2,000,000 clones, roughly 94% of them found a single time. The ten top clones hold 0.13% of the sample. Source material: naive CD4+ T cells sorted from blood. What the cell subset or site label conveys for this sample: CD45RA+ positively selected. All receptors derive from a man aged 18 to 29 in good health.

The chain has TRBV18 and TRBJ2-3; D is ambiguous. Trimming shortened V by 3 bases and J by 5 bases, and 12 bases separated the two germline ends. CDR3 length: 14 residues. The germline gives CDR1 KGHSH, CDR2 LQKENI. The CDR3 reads CASSPYGVGDTQYF. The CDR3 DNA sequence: TGTGCCAGCTCACCTTACGGTGTCGGAGATACGCAGTATTTT.

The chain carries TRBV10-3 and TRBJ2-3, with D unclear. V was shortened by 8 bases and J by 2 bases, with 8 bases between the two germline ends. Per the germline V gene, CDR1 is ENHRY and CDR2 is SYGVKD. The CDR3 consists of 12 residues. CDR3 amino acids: CAIAMNTDTQYF. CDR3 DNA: TGTGCCATCGCGATGAACACAGATACGCAGTATTTT.

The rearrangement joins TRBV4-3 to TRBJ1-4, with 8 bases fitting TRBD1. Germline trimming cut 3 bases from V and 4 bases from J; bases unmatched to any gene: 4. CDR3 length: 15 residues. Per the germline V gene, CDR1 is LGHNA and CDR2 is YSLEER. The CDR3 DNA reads TGCGCCAGCAGCCAGTCAGGGGGCCGTAATGAAAAACTGTTTTTT. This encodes CASSQSGGRNEKLFF.

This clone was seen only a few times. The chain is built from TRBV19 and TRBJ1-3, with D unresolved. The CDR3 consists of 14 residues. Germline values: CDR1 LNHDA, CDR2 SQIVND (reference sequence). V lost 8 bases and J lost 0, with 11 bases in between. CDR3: CASATTFSGNTIYF. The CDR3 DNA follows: TGTGCCAGTGCAACAACTTTCTCTGGAAACACCATATATTTT.

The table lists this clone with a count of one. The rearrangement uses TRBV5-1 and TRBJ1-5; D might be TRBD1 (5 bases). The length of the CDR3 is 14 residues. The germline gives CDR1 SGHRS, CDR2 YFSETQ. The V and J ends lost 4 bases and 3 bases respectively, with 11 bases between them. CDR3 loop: CASSRDSDNQPQHF. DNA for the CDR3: TGCGCCAGCAGCCGAGACAGTGACAATCAGCCCCAGCATTTT.

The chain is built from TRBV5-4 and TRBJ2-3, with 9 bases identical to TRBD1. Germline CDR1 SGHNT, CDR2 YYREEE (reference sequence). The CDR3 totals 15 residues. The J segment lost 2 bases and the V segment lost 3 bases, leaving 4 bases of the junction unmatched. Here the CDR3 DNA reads TGTGCCAGCAGCTCGGGACAGGGTCCCACAGATACGCAGTATTTT. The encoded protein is CASSSGQGPTDTQYF.

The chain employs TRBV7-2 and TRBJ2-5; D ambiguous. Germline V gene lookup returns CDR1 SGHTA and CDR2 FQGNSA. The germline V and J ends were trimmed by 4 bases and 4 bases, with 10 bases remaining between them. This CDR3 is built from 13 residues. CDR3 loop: CASSSSRGETQYF. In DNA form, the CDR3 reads TGTGCCAGCAGCTCCTCGCGAGGAGAGACCCAGTACTTC. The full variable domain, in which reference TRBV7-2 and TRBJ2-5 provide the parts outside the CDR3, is GAGVSQSPSNKVTEKGKDVELRCDPISGHTALYWYRQSLGQGLEFLIYFQGNSAPDKSGLPSDRFSAERTGGSVSTLTIQRTQQEDSAVYLCASSSSRGETQYFGPGTRLLVL.

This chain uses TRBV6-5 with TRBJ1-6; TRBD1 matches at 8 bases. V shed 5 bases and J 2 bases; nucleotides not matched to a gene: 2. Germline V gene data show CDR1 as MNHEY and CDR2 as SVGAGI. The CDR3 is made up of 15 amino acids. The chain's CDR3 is CASSRTGPYNSPLHF. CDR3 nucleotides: TGTGCCAGCAGTCGGACAGGGCCCTATAATTCACCCCTCCACTTT.

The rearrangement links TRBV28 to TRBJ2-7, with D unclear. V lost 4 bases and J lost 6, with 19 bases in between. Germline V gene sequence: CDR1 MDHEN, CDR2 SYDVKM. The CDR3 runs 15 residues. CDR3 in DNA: TGTGCCAGCAGTTCCCACCAATTACTCATATCCGAGCAGTACTTC. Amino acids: CASSSHQLLISEQYF.

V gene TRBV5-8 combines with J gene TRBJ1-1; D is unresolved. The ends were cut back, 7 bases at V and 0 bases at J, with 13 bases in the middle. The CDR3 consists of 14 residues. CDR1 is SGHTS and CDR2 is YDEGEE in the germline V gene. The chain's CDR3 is CASVLLTLNTEAFF. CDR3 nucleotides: TGTGCCAGCGTCTTATTGACTTTGAACACTGAAGCTTTCTTT.

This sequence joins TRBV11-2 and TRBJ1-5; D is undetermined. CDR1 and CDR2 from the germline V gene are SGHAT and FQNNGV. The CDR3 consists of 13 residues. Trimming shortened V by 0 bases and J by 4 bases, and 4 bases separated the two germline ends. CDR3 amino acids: CASSLDVNQPQHF. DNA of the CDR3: TGTGCCAGCAGCTTAGACGTAAATCAGCCCCAGCATTTT.

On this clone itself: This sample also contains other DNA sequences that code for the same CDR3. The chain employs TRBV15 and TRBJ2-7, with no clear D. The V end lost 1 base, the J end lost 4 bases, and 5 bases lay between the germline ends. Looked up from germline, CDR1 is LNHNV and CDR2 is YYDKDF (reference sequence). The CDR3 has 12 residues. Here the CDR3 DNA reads TGTGCCACCAGCAGAGGATTATACGAGCAGTACTTC. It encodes CATSRGLYEQYF.

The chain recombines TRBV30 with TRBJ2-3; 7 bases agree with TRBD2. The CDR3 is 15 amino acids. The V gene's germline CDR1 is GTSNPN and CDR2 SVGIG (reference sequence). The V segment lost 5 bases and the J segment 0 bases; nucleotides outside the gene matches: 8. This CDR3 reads CAWDRTSYSTDTQYF. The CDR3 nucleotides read TGTGCCTGGGATAGGACTAGTTATAGCACAGATACGCAGTATTTT.

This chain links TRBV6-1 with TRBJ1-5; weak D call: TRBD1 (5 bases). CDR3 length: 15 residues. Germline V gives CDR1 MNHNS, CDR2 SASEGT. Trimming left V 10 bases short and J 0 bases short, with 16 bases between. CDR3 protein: CATKIQDYSNQPQHF. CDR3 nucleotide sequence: TGTGCCACCAAAATACAGGACTATAGCAATCAGCCCCAGCATTTT.

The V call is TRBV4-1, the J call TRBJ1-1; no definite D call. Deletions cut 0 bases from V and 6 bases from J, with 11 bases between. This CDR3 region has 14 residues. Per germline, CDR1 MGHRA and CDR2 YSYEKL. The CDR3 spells CASSQDSDSAEAFF. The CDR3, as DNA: TGCGCCAGCAGCCAAGATTCTGACTCCGCTGAAGCTTTCTTT.

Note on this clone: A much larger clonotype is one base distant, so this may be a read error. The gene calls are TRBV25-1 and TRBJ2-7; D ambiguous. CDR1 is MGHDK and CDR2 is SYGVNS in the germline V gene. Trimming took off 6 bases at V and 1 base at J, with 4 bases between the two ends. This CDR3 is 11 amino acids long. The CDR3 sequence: CASSLSYEQYF. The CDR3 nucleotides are TGTGCCAGCAGCTTATCCTACGAGCAGTACTTC.

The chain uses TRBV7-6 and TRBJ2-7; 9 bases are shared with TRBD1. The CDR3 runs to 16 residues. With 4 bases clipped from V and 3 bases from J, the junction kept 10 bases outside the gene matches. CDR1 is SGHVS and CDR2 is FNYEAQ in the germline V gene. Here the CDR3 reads CASSSYSGTGFYEQYF. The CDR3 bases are TGTGCCAGCAGCTCCTATTCCGGGACAGGGTTCTACGAGCAGTACTTC.

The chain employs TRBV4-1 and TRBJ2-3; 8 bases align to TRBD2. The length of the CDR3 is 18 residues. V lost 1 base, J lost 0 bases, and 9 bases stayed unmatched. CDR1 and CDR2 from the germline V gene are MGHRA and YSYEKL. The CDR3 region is CASSQGETSAPSTDTQYF. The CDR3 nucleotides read TGCGCCAGCAGCCAAGGGGAGACTAGCGCTCCTAGCACAGATACGCAGTATTTT.